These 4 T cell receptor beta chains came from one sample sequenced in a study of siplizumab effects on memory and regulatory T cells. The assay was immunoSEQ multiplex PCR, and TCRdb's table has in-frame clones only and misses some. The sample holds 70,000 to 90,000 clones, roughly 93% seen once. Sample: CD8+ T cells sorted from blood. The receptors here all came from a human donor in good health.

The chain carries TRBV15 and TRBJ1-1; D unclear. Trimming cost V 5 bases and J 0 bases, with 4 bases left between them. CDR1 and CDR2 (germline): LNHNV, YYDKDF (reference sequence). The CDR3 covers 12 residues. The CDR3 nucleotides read TGTGCCACCAGCGAGCTGAACACTGAAGCTTTCTTT. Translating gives CATSELNTEAFF.

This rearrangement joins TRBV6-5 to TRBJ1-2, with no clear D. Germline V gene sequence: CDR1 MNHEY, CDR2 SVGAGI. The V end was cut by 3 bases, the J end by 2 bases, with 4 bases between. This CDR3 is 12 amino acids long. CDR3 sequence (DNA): TGTGCCAGCAGTTATGACAACTATGGCTACACCTTC. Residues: CASSYDNYGYTF.

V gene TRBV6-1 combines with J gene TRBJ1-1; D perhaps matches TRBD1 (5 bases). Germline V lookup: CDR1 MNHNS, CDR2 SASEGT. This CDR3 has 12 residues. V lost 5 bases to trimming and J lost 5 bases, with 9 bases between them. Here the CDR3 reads CASSPGFTEAFF. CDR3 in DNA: TGTGCCAGCAGTCCAGGGTTTACTGAAGCTTTCTTT.

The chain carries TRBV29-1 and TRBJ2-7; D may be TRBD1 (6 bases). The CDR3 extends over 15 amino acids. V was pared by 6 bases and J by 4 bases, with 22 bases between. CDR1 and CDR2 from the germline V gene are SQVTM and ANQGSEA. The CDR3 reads CSVAEITGTPYEQYF. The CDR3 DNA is TGCAGCGTGGCTGAGATTACAGGGACGCCTTACGAGCAGTACTTC.